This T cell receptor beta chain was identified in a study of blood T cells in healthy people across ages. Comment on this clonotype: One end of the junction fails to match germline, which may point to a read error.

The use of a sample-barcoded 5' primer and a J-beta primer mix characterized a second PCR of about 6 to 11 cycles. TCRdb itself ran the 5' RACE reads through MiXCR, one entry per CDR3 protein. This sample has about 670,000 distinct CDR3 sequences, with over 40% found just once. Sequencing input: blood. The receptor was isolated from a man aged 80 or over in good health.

The CDR3 loop reads CTSSTGDGYTF. The CDR3 region has the DNA TGTACCAGTTCTACAGGGGATGGCTACACCTTC. This chain links TRBV19 with TRBJ1-2; TRBD1 matches 7 bases. CDR1 LNHDA and CDR2 SQIVND come from the germline V gene (reference sequence). This CDR3 has 11 residues. The complete variable domain, with remaining parts taken from reference TRBV19 and TRBJ1-2, reads DGGITQSPKYLFRKEGQNVTLSCEQNLNHDAMYWYRQDPGQGLRLIYYSQIVNDFQKGDIAEGYSVSREKKESFPLTVTSAQKNPTAFYLCTSSTGDGYTFGSGTRLTVV.